This TCR beta chain originates from a study of cytomegalovirus exposure and HLA in healthy donors. Trimming at V came to 4 bases and at J to 7 bases, leaving 9 bases not matched to a gene. CDR1 and CDR2 (germline): SNHLY, FYNNEI. The CDR3 sequence is 14 residues long. Produced via immunoSEQ multiplex PCR; TCRdb's table is partial and in-frame only. The sample holds under 250,000 clones, 80% to 85% seen once. The receptor's source is a woman younger than 45 in good health and CMV-seronegative. Material: PBMCs. The chain has TRBV2 and TRBJ2-7; 8 bases match TRBD1. In DNA, the CDR3 is TGTGCCAGCAGTGGTGGACAGGGAATGGGTGAGCAGTACTTC. It encodes CASSGGQGMGEQYF. Supplemented by reference TRBV2 and TRBJ2-7, the full variable domain reads EPEVTQTPSHQVTQMGQEVILRCVPISNHLYFYWYRQILGQKVEFLVSFYNNEISEKSEIFDDQFSVERPDGSNFTLKIRSTKLEDSAMYFCASSGGQGMGEQYFGPGTRLTVT.